These 5 T cell receptor beta chains share one sample of origin, sequenced in a study of radiation and T cells in renal cell carcinoma. Profiling relied on immunoSEQ multiplex PCR, and the TCRdb table lists in-frame clones only, not all of them. The repertoire holds just over 95,000 clones, with 75% to 85% as singletons. Documented time point: blood 4 weeks post-SBRT, at nephrectomy. As for treatment: 15 Gy SBRT to primary tumor, nephrectomy 4 weeks later. Sequenced here: blood, sampled from a patient whose treatment included radiotherapy and nephrectomy. The receptors here all came from a man aged 60-69 years with renal cell carcinoma.

J is TRBJ2-7 and V is TRBV5-4, with TRBD2 matching over 10 bases. V shed 4 bases and J 3 bases; nucleotides not matched to a gene: 7. This CDR3 has 15 residues. Germline loops: CDR1 SGHNT, CDR2 YYREEE (reference sequence). The CDR3 loop is CASSVRLAGNYEQYF. As DNA, the CDR3 is TGTGCCAGCAGCGTACGACTAGCGGGCAACTACGAGCAGTACTTC.

This clone was seen more than once but under ten times. The gene calls are TRBV5-1 and TRBJ2-7; no firm D call. V was clipped by 4 bases and J by 3 bases, with 14 bases between them. Germline CDR1 SGHRS, CDR2 YFSETQ. This CDR3 comprises 14 residues. The CDR3 is CASSVPGDGYEQYF. In DNA, the CDR3 is TGCGCCAGCAGCGTACCGGGTGATGGCTACGAGCAGTACTTC.

This clone was seen only a few times. The gene calls are TRBV2 and TRBJ2-3, with D tentatively TRBD2 (5 bases). Looked up from germline, CDR1 is SNHLY and CDR2 is FYNNEI. The CDR3 totals 13 residues. V lost 6 bases and J 0 bases, leaving 7 bases between the germline ends. DNA for the CDR3: TGTGCCAGCAGGGACTTTAGCACAGATACGCAGTATTTT. This encodes CASRDFSTDTQYF. Supplemented by reference TRBV2 and TRBJ2-3, the full variable domain reads EPEVTQTPSHQVTQMGQEVILRCVPISNHLYFYWYRQILGQKVEFLVSFYNNEISEKSEIFDDQFSVERPDGSNFTLKIRSTKLEDSAMYFCASRDFSTDTQYFGPGTRLTVL.

The rearrangement uses TRBV7-9 and TRBJ1-2, with D possibly matching TRBD1 (5 bases). The V gene lost 0 bases and the J gene lost 4 bases, with 21 bases spanning the gap. CDR3 size: 18 residues. In germline, CDR1 is SEHNR, CDR2 FQNEAQ (reference sequence). The CDR3 spells CASSLAKFGQGYPYGYTF. The CDR3 DNA sequence: TGTGCCAGCAGCTTAGCGAAGTTTGGGCAGGGCTACCCCTATGGCTACACCTTC.

The chain recombines TRBV27 with TRBJ1-2, with 7 bases identical to TRBD1. J lost 8 bases, V lost 4 bases, and 16 bases had no gene match. The germline gives CDR1 MNHEY, CDR2 SMNVEV (reference sequence). The CDR3 spans 16 residues. In DNA form, the CDR3 reads TGTGCCAGCAGTTGGGGGATCTCGGAGGGGGCGGGAGGCTACACCTTC. This sequence encodes CASSWGISEGAGGYTF.